The 13 T cell receptor beta chains below all came from one sample that was sequenced in a study of T cell repertoires in cytomegalovirus infection. One entry per CDR3 protein, called by TCRdb with MiXCR from the reads. In the table there are over 300,000 distinct CDR3 sequences, 17% of which are singletons. Sequencing was done on a sample of PBMCs. The receptors come from a human donor in good health (CMV status not recorded). Some clones in this sample may be carry-over from other donors' samples.

The genes are TRBV23-1 and TRBJ2-7; D call uncertain. TRBV23-1 is an ORF; its function is uncertain. Trimming took 2 bases from V and 1 from J, leaving 6 bases between them. There are 13 residues in the CDR3. The CDR3 region is CASSQKASYEQYF. CDR3 coding DNA: TGCGCCAGCAGTCAAAAAGCTTCCTACGAGCAGTACTTC.

This clonotype occurred many times. This sequence joins TRBV6-5 and TRBJ2-5; D is tentatively TRBD1 or TRBD2 (5 bases each). Trimming shortened V by 4 bases and J by 7 bases, and 19 bases separated the two germline ends. CDR3 length: 15 residues. Germline values: CDR1 MNHEY, CDR2 SVGAGI. Here the CDR3 DNA reads TGTGCCAGCAGTTCCGGGACCCGCGTAAGGGGGACCCAGTACTTC. Translation gives CASSSGTRVRGTQYF.

This clonotype occurred a few times. The chain uses TRBV10-3 and TRBJ1-3, with D maybe TRBD1 (6 bases). The CDR3 is made up of 14 amino acids. V shed 8 bases and J shed 2 bases, with 13 bases lying between them. Germline values: CDR1 ENHRY, CDR2 SYGVKD. Written as DNA, the CDR3 is TGTGCCATCGAGCAGGGGATCCCTGGAAACACCATATATTTT. It translates to CAIEQGIPGNTIYF.

This clonotype was counted ten times or more. The chain is built from TRBV19 and TRBJ1-2, with TRBD1 as a possible D gene (5 bases). CDR3 size: 14 residues. V lost 2 bases and J lost 10, with 17 bases in between. Germline CDR1 is LNHDA and CDR2 is SQIVND (reference sequence). CDR3 protein: CASSISGAGAYYTF. Here the CDR3 DNA reads TGTGCCAGTAGTATATCCGGAGCTGGGGCTTACTACACCTTC.

The chain joins TRBV20-1 to TRBJ2-5; D might be TRBD2 (6 bases). V was cut by 3 bases and J by 4 bases, with 6 bases left in between. Germline V gives CDR1 DFQATT, CDR2 SNEGSKA (reference sequence). The CDR3 contains 11 residues. The CDR3 DNA sequence: TGCAGTGCTAGGACTAGAGAGACCCAGTACTTC. This gives the protein CSARTRETQYF.

This clonotype was observed at least ten times. The genes are TRBV12-3 or TRBV12-4 and TRBJ1-5; D call uncertain. This CDR3 comprises 13 residues. The germline V and J ends were trimmed by 4 bases and 1 base, with 5 bases remaining between them. CDR3 residues: CASSSESNQPQHF. The CDR3 DNA follows: TGTGCCAGCAGTTCCGAGAGCAATCAGCCCCAGCATTTT.

This clonotype occurred a few times. This sequence joins TRBV3-1 and TRBJ2-2, with D tentatively TRBD1 (6 bases). The CDR3 sequence is 17 residues long. V lost 0 bases and J 9 bases, leaving 20 bases between the germline ends. CDR1 and CDR2 from the germline V gene are LGHDT and YNNKEL (reference sequence). CDR3 in DNA: TGTGCCAGCAGCCAAGATCCGGCAGGCAGGGGAAACCGGGAGCTGTTTTTT. This sequence encodes CASSQDPAGRGNRELFF. The full variable domain, rest sourced from reference TRBV3-1 and TRBJ2-2, is DTAVSQTPKYLVTQMGNDKSIKCEQNLGHDTMYWYKQDSKKFLKIMFSYNNKELIINETVPNRFSPKSPDKAHLNLHINSLELGDSAVYFCASSQDPAGRGNRELFFGEGSRLTVL.

This clonotype occurred many times. The rearrangement links TRBV29-1 to TRBJ1-2; the D is unclear. The germline V gene has CDR1 SQVTM and CDR2 ANQGSEA. V gave up 6 bases and J gave up 6 bases, with 11 bases separating them. The CDR3 has 11 amino acids. CDR3 sequence: CSVRLGDGYTF. The CDR3 DNA reads as TGCAGCGTAAGGCTTGGGGATGGCTACACCTTC.

A few counts support this clonotype. The rearrangement uses TRBV28 and TRBJ1-2; 8 bases are shared with TRBD1. The V and J ends lost 10 bases and 6 bases, in that order; junction bases with no gene match: 10. This CDR3 is built from 13 residues. The V gene's germline CDR1 is MDHEN and CDR2 SYDVKM. CDR3 coding DNA: TGTGCCATCGCCTTAGGACAGGGTGATGGCTACACCTTC. This gives the protein CAIALGQGDGYTF.

The chain uses TRBV19 and TRBJ2-1; 8 bases are a match to TRBD2. The J segment lost 9 bases and the V segment lost 3 bases, leaving 10 bases of the junction unmatched. Germline CDR1 and CDR2: LNHDA and SQIVND (reference sequence). The length of the CDR3 is 15 residues. The CDR3 protein is CASSISGGGLVEQFF. As DNA, the CDR3 is TGTGCCAGTAGTATCAGCGGGGGCGGTTTGGTTGAGCAGTTCTTC.

This clonotype was recorded many times. The chain recombines TRBV7-2 with TRBJ2-7; unclear D gene. The CDR3 covers 13 residues. Germline V gives CDR1 SGHTA, CDR2 FQGNSA. The germline V and J ends were trimmed by 5 bases and 3 bases, with 11 bases remaining between them. CDR3 sequence: CASSHTPGYEQYF. The CDR3 DNA sequence: TGTGCCAGCAGCCACACCCCGGGCTACGAGCAGTACTTC.

The rearrangement joins TRBV5-5 to TRBJ2-7; D may correspond to TRBD1 or TRBD2 (6 bases each). This CDR3 contains 14 residues. The V end lost 3 bases, the J end lost 2 bases, and 12 bases lay between the germline ends. Per germline, CDR1 SGHKS and CDR2 YYEKEE (reference sequence). CDR3 bases: TGTGCCAGCAGCTGGGACGGGGGCCCCTACGAGCAGTACTTC. Protein sequence: CASSWDGGPYEQYF.

This chain connects TRBV27 to TRBJ2-5; D unresolved. Germline V gene data show CDR1 as MNHEY and CDR2 as SMNVEV (reference sequence). With 5 bases removed from V and 5 bases from J, the gap between germline ends came to 15 bases. The CDR3 length is 14 residues. CDR3 nucleotide sequence: TGTGCCAGCAGTGCCGAAAACCCCGGGGAGACCCAGTACTTC. Protein sequence: CASSAENPGETQYF.